This T cell receptor (beta chain) was sequenced for a study of cytomegalovirus exposure and HLA in healthy donors. Notes on the study in general: When a later analysis was performed, an Asian-associated ancestry cluster reportedly had fewer N-insertions than the 666-donor mean. In a later analysis, HLA-C alleles had the fewest associated TCRs, DRB1 alleles the most.

Amplification used 60 Vbeta primers and 13 Jbeta primers. TCRdb's table, derived via immunoSEQ multiplex PCR, lists solely in-frame clones and lacks some. The data hold about 260,000 clones, with approximately 85% observed a single time. Comments on this clone: The antigen is not known.

Germline V gene sequence: CDR1 SGHVS, CDR2 FQNEAQ. V lost 1 base, J lost 0 bases, and 9 bases lay in between. CDR3 length: 15 residues. Sequenced sample: PBMCs. The sequence was collected from a woman aged 40 to 50 in good health and CMV-seropositive. The V gene is TRBV7-8, the J gene TRBJ1-2; D possibly corresponds to TRBD1 (5 bases). This chain's CDR3 is CASSLVSGSNYGYTF. The CDR3 DNA reads as TGTGCCAGCAGCTTAGTATCAGGGTCTAACTATGGCTACACCTTC.